The sequence of this T cell receptor beta chain was determined in a study of T-cell reconstitution after alpha-beta-depleted transplantation in children. The CDR3 has 13 amino acids. Trimming removed 3 bases from V and 4 bases from J, with 6 bases in between. TCRbeta library construction was performed incorporating unique molecular identifiers. Each CDR3 protein gets one entry after TCRdb re-called the PCR reads with MiXCR. Of 350,000 to 400,000 distinct CDR3 sequences listed, 20% are singletons. There are a few counts of this clonotype. This chain joins TRBV12-3 or TRBV12-4 and TRBJ1-4; D gene uncertain. The receptor's source is a human donor who donated a stem cell graft to a child with acute myeloid leukemia. The sample consisted of PBMCs from the stem cell graft donor, taken from the stem cell graft. CDR3: CASSFGVNEKLFF. In DNA, the CDR3 is TGTGCCAGCAGTTTTGGAGTTAATGAAAAACTGTTTTTT.